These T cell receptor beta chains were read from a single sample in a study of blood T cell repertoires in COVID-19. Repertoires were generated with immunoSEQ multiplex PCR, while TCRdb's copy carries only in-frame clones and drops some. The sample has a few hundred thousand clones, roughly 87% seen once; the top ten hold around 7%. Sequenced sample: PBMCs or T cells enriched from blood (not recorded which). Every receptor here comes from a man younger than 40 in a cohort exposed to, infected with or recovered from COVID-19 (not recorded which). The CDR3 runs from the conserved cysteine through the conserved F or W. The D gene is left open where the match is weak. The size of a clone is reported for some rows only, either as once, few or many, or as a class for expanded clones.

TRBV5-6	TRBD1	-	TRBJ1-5	CASSFGTGSYSNQPQHF	TGTGCCAGCAGCTTCGGGACAGGATCCTATAGCAATCAGCCCCAGCATTTT
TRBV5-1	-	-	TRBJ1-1	CASSLDPAGTEAFF	TGCGCCAGCAGCCTAGATCCTGCGGGCACTGAAGCTTTCTTT
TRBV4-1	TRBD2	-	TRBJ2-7	CASSQDWLAGGWYF	TGCGCCAGCAGCCAAGATTGGCTAGCGGGAGGGTGGTACTTC
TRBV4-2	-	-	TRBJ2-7	CASSQDSYEQYF	TGTGCCAGCAGCCAAGATAGCTACGAGCAGTACTTC
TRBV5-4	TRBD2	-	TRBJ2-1	CASSLDSAGGPGNEQFF	TGTGCCAGCAGCTTGGATTCGGCGGGAGGGCCGGGGAATGAGCAGTTCTTC
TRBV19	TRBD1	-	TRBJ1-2	CASTRQGVSNYGYTF	TGTGCCAGTACCCGACAGGGGGTTTCTAACTATGGCTACACCTTC
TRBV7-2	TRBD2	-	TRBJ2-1	CASSLDPAGGPVYNEQFF	TGTGCCAGCAGCTTAGACCCAGCGGGAGGCCCCGTTTACAATGAGCAGTTCTTC
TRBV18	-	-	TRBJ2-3	CASSLRRQALQTDTQYF	TGTGCCAGCTCCCTACGTAGACAGGCCTTACAGACAGATACGCAGTATTTT
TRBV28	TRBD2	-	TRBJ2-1	CASRPPGGRAAGNEQFF	TGTGCCAGCAGGCCCCCTGGCGGGAGGGCCGCGGGCAATGAGCAGTTCTTC
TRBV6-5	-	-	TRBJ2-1	CASNSPEGANEQFF	TGTGCCAGCAATTCCCCGGAGGGAGCGAATGAGCAGTTCTTC
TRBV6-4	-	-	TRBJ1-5	CASSVGEGQPQHF	TGTGCCAGCAGTGTAGGGGAAGGGCAGCCCCAGCATTTT
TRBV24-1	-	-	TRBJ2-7	CATSDPSGDGSSYEQYF	TGTGCCACCAGTGACCCGTCGGGGGACGGTAGCTCCTACGAGCAGTACTTC
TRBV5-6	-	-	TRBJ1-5	CASSLGLGLSNQPQHF	TGTGCCAGCAGCTTGGGACTGGGACTTAGCAATCAGCCCCAGCATTTT
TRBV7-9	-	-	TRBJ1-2	CASSHGQQPLYGYTF	TGTGCCAGCAGCCATGGACAGCAACCTCTATATGGCTACACCTTC
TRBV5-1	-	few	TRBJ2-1	CASSLAGLVREAEQFF	TGCGCCAGCAGCTTGGCCGGACTCGTGAGGGAAGCTGAGCAGTTCTTC
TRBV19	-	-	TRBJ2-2	CASSITGNTGELFF	TGTGCCAGTAGTATTACAGGGAACACCGGGGAGCTGTTTTTT
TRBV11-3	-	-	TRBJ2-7	CASSYSGDSSYEQYF	TGTGCCAGCAGCTATAGCGGGGACAGCTCCTACGAGCAGTACTTC
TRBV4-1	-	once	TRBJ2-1	CASSPRLTEEQFF	TGCGCCAGCAGCCCTAGACTGACGGAAGAGCAGTTCTTC
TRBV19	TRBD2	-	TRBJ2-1	CASSISPTSGRAVEQFF	TGTGCCAGTAGTATTTCCCCGACTAGCGGGAGGGCGGTTGAGCAGTTCTTC
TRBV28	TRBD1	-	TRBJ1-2	CASSFYRGNYGYTF	TGTGCCAGCAGTTTTTACAGGGGGAACTATGGCTACACCTTC
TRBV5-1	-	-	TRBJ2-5	CASSSIPQETQYF	TGCGCCAGCAGCTCTATCCCCCAAGAGACCCAGTACTTC
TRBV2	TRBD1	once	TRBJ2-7	CASSRQGSSYEQYF	TGTGCCAGCAGTCGACAGGGATCCTCCTACGAGCAGTACTTC
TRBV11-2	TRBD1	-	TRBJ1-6	CASSPGTENSPLHF	TGTGCCAGCAGCCCCGGGACAGAGAATTCACCCCTCCACTTT
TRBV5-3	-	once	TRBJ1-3	CARSLSLAGAHF	TGTGCCAGAAGCTTGTCCCTGGCAGGGGCGCATTTT
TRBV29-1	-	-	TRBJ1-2	CSVEDFTHRKNYGYTF	TGCAGCGTTGAAGATTTTACTCACAGGAAGAACTATGGCTACACCTTC
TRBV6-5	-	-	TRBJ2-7	CASSYSQGAYEQYF	TGTGCCAGCAGTTACTCTCAAGGGGCTTACGAGCAGTACTTC
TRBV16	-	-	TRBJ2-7	CASSQSGGGSSYEQYF	TGTGCCAGCAGCCAATCGGGCGGGGGCTCCTCCTACGAGCAGTACTTC
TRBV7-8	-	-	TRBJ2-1	CASSSRGGEATYNEQFF	TGTGCCAGCAGCTCAAGGGGGGGGGAAGCAACCTACAATGAGCAGTTCTTC
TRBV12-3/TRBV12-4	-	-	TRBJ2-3	CASAALSADTQYF	TGTGCCAGCGCCGCACTGTCGGCAGATACGCAGTATTTT
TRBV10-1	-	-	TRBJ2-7	CASSEGDPYYEQYF	TGCGCCAGCAGTGAAGGGGATCCCTACTACGAGCAGTACTTC
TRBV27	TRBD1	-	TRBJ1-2	CASSHRTGGSYGYTF	TGTGCCAGCAGCCACCGGACAGGGGGCAGCTATGGCTACACCTTC
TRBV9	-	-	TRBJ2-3	CASSASGHSTDTQYF	TGTGCCAGCAGCGCTTCAGGACACAGCACAGATACGCAGTATTTT
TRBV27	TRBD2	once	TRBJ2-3	CASSLPGTRAADTQYF	TGTGCCAGCAGTCTCCCTGGGACTAGAGCGGCAGATACGCAGTATTTT
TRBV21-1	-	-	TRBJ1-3	CASSTRQGGNTIYF	TGTGCCAGCAGCACCAGACAGGGGGGAAACACCATATATTTT
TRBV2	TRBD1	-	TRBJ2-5	CASTRDRGQETQYF	TGTGCCAGCACTCGAGACAGGGGGCAGGAGACCCAGTACTTC
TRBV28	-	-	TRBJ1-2	CATFLWSYGYTF	TGTGCCACCTTCTTGTGGAGCTATGGCTACACCTTC
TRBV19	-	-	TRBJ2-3	CASSIFFREKTDTQYF	TGTGCCAGTAGTATTTTCTTCCGGGAGAAGACAGATACGCAGTATTTT
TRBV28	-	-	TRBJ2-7	CASSLVTGAYEQYF	TGTGCCAGCAGTTTAGTGACAGGTGCCTACGAGCAGTACTTC
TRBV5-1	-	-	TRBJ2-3	CASTMEVSDTQYF	TGCGCCAGCACCATGGAGGTGTCAGATACGCAGTATTTT
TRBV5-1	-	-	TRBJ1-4	CASSLGTQGYLGEKLFF	TGCGCCAGCAGCTTGGGAACACAGGGCTACTTGGGTGAAAAACTGTTTTTT
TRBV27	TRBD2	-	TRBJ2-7	CASSPFGLAGDNEQYF	TGTGCCAGCAGTCCCTTCGGACTAGCGGGAGACAACGAGCAGTACTTC
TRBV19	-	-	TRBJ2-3	CASSIGVGASGTDTQYF	TGTGCCAGTAGTATAGGCGTCGGAGCAAGTGGCACAGATACGCAGTATTTT
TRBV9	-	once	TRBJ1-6	CASSVEVSSYNSPLHF	TGTGCCAGCAGCGTAGAAGTGAGCTCCTATAATTCACCCCTCCACTTT
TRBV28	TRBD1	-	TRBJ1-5	CASSLTGARNQPQHF	TGTGCCAGCAGTTTGACAGGGGCCAGAAATCAGCCCCAGCATTTT